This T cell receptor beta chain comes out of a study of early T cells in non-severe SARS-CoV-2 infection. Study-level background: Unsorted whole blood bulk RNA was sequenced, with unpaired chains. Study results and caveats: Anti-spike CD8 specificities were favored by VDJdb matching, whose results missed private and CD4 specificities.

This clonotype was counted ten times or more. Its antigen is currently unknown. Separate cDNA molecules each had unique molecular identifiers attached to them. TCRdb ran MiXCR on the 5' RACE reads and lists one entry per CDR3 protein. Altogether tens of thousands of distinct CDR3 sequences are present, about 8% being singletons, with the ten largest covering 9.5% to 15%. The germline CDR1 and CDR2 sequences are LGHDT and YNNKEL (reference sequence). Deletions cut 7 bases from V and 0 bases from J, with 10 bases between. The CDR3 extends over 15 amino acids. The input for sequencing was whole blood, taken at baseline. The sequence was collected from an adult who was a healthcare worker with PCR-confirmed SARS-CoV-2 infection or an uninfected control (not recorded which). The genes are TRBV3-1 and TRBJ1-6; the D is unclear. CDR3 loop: CASNQRGSYNSPLHF. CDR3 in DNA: TGTGCCAGCAATCAGCGTGGCTCCTATAATTCACCCCTCCACTTT.